The present TCR beta chain was sequenced within a study of post-analysis software for immune sequencing data. Each TCR beta cDNA library carried unique molecular identifiers. One entry per CDR3 protein, called by TCRdb with MiXCR from the PCR reads. The sample carries around 500,000 distinct CDR3 sequences, around 36% recorded once. This clonotype was observed a handful of times. The sequencing sample was made of blood. The source is a girl under 18 with multiple sclerosis.

The CDR3 loop reads CASRRQGGSNQPQHF. The CDR3 DNA reads TGTGCCAGCAGACGACAGGGGGGGAGCAATCAGCCCCAGCATTTT. This sequence joins TRBV12-3 or TRBV12-4 and TRBJ1-5, with 9 bases fitting TRBD1. The CDR3 runs to 15 residues. V lost 6 bases, J lost 1 base, and 4 bases stayed unmatched.